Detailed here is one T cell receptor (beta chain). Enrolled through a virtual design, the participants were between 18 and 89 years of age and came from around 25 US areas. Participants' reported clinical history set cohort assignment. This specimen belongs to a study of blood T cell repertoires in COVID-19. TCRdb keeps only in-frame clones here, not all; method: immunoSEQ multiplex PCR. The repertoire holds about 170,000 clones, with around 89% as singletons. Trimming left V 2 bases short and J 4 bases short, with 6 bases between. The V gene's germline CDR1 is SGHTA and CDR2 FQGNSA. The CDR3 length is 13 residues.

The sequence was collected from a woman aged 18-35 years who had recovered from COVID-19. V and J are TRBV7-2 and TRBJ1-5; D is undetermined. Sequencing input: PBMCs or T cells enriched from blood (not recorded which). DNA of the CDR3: TGTGCCAGCAGCTTACAGATGAATCAGCCCCAGCATTTT. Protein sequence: CASSLQMNQPQHF.